Below, 17 T cell receptor beta chains from the same sample are listed, as sequenced in a study of Tregs in tolerant kidney transplant recipients. Libraries were prepared by immunoSEQ multiplex PCR; TCRdb keeps only in-frame clonotypes and omits some of them. This sample's table has tens of thousands of clones. The nonmyeloablative bone marrow transplants came from related graft donors, with transient mixed chimerism. The starting material was CD4+ T cells from blood (PBMCs), obtained 24 months after the transplant. The receptors were gathered from a human patient who received a combined kidney and bone marrow transplant. Some T cells may arise from the graft donor.

The CDR3 sequence: CSASVNPSIDTQYF. The CDR3 bases that were read are TGCAGTGCTAGTGTCAACCCGAGCATCGATACG. The gene calls are TRBV20-1 and TRBJ2-3; D unresolved. The read ends 3 residues before the CDR3 terminus; that terminus is restored from the germline J gene. The CDR3 runs to 14 residues. Germline V CDR1 and CDR2: DFQATT, SNEGSKA (reference sequence). V lost 3 bases and J 6 bases, leaving 16 bases between the germline ends.

As for this clone: The read stops 3 residues short of the end of the CDR3; the missing end is completed from the germline J gene. V gene TRBV6-1 combines with J gene TRBJ2-3, with 7 bases lining up with TRBD1. Germline CDR1 and CDR2: MNHNS and SASEGT. J was trimmed by 4 bases and V by 4 bases; bases with no gene match: 2. The CDR3 consists of 13 residues. The sequenced part of the CDR3 DNA is TGTGCCAGCAGTGCACAGGGGCCAGATACG. It is translated as CASSAQGPDT. The CDR3 reads in full as CASSAQGPDTQYF.

As for this clone: The read terminates 3 residues ahead of where the CDR3 ends, so the germline J gene completes it. The chain combines TRBV7-9 with TRBJ1-6; D is possibly TRBD1 (5 bases). Germline CDR1 and CDR2: SEHNR and FQNEAQ (reference sequence). The V and J ends lost 3 bases and 10 bases respectively, with 10 bases between them. The CDR3 covers 13 residues. The CDR3 protein is CASSFLGESPLHF. CDR3 DNA (partial): TGTGCCAGCAGCTTTCTAGGGGAGTCACCC.

For this clone: The CDR3 goes on 3 residues after the read ends, and that part is filled in from the germline J gene. This chain connects TRBV24-1 to TRBJ2-5, with a possible D match to TRBD1 (6 bases). Per the germline V gene, CDR1 is KGHDR and CDR2 is SFDVKD. The CDR3 spans 14 residues. Trimming shortened V by 3 bases and J by 1 base, and 8 bases separated the two germline ends. The CDR3 is CATSDRTAQETQYF. Incomplete CDR3 DNA: TGTGCCACCAGTGATCGGACAGCCCAAGAGACC.

Regarding this clone: The DNA ends 3 residues before the CDR3 does, and the rest of the CDR3 is filled in from the germline J gene. V gene TRBV7-2 combines with J gene TRBJ2-7; TRBD1 matches at 8 bases. The CDR3 is 13 residues long. CDR1 SGHTA and CDR2 FQGNSA come from the germline V gene. V lost 6 bases to trimming and J lost 4 bases; unmatched junction nucleotides: 5. The CDR3 spells CASRQGALYEQYF. Incomplete CDR3 DNA: TGTGCCAGCAGGCAGGGGGCGCTTTACGAG.

Of note for this clone: The CDR3 goes on 3 residues after the read ends, and that part is filled in from the germline J gene. The chain combines TRBV7-3 with TRBJ2-7, with TRBD1 identical over 8 bases. Per germline, CDR1 SGHTA and CDR2 FQGTGA. Trimming took 5 bases from V and 5 from J; bases not matched to a gene: 5. The CDR3 runs to 13 residues. Incomplete CDR3 DNA: TGTGCCAGCAGCCCGGGACAGGAAAACGAG. It specifies CASSPGQENE. The entire CDR3 protein reads CASSPGQENEQYF.

To note about this clone: The read ends 3 residues before the CDR3 terminus; that terminus is restored from the germline J gene. This rearrangement joins TRBV6-1 to TRBJ2-3; perhaps TRBD1 as D (7 bases). Per germline, CDR1 MNHNS and CDR2 SASEGT. This CDR3 region has 16 residues. V was shortened by 2 bases and J by 5 bases, with 17 bases between the two germline ends. This chain's CDR3 is CASSERRGRAGDTQYF. Incomplete CDR3 DNA: TGTGCCAGCAGTGAAAGGAGGGGGCGGGCGGGAGATACG.

Points on this clone: Sequencing ends 3 residues short of the CDR3 end; the germline J gene provides the rest. This chain links TRBV5-1 with TRBJ2-3, with D possibly matching TRBD2 (5 bases). Germline CDR1 SGHRS, CDR2 YFSETQ. V was shortened by 1 base and J by 1 base, with 13 bases between the two germline ends. The CDR3 is made up of 16 amino acids. This CDR3 reads CASSLPRTGGTDTQYF. The DNA read from the CDR3 is TGCGCCAGCAGCTTGCCAAGGACTGGGGGCACAGATACG.

CDR3 DNA (partial): TGCGCCGGGGGGGACAGGGGGTTACTAGCGGGAGCCGGGCAAGAGACC. Protein product: CAGGDRGLLAGAGQET. The entire CDR3 protein is CAGGDRGLLAGAGQETQYF. V usage is TRBV23-1 and J usage is TRBJ2-5, with D perhaps TRBD1 or TRBD2 (11 bases each). The CDR3 extends 3 residues past the end of the read, so its final part is completed from the germline J gene. Being an ORF, TRBV23-1 has a function that is uncertain. The ends were cut back, 11 bases at V and 2 bases at J, with 33 bases in the middle. This CDR3 has 19 residues.

Worth noting for this clone: The read stops 3 residues short of the end of the CDR3; the missing end is completed from the germline J gene. The chain is built from TRBV29-1 and TRBJ2-3; TRBD2 matches at 8 bases. This CDR3 has 16 residues. Germline V gene sequence: CDR1 SQVTM, CDR2 ANQGSEA. The V gene end was trimmed by 3 bases and the J gene end by 0 bases; junction bases not matched to a gene: 8. The DNA read from the CDR3 is TGCAGCGTTGACGTCCCTCTAGCGGGTAGCACAGATACG. It codes for CSVDVPLAGSTDT. The whole CDR3 region reads CSVDVPLAGSTDTQYF.

To note about this clone: From the germline J gene comes the end of the CDR3, since the read stops 3 residues before it. The chain employs TRBV6-8 and TRBJ2-7; 9 nucleotides align to TRBD1. Germline values: CDR1 MNHGY, CDR2 SAAAGT. The CDR3 is 16 residues long. V trimming: 2 bases; J trimming: 6 bases; junction bases outside the gene matches: 11. CDR3 DNA (partial): TGTGCCAGCAGTTACGCCGGGACAGGGTACCCCGGCGAG. It codes for CASSYAGTGYPGE. The full CDR3 protein is CASSYAGTGYPGEQYF.

The CDR3 sequence is CASSVLTLQGNTEAFF. The part of the CDR3 DNA that was read is TGTGCCAGTTCCGTGTTGACCTTACAGGGGAACACTGAA. This rearrangement joins TRBV19 to TRBJ1-1, with D tentatively TRBD1 (6 bases). The read terminates 3 residues ahead of where the CDR3 ends, so the germline J gene completes it. The germline V and J ends were trimmed by 8 bases and 1 base, with 20 bases remaining between them. Looked up from germline, CDR1 is LNHDA and CDR2 is SQIVND (reference sequence). The CDR3 is 16 residues long.

Turning to this clone: The read gets to within 3 residues of the CDR3 end, and the germline J gene fills in the rest. The V and J genes are TRBV2 and TRBJ2-2, with a weak D call TRBD2 (6 bases). The germline V and J ends were trimmed by 8 bases and 5 bases, with 15 bases remaining between them. The CDR3 is 14 residues long. CDR1 SNHLY and CDR2 FYNNEI come from the germline V gene. The CDR3 here is CASVLVGGTGELFF. The CDR3 bases that were read are TGTGCCAGCGTCCTGGTGGGGGGTACCGGGGAG.

About this clone itself: From the germline J gene comes the end of the CDR3, since the read stops 3 residues before it. The gene calls are TRBV20-1 and TRBJ2-1; no clear D gene. There are 14 residues in the CDR3. CDR1 is DFQATT, CDR2 SNEGSKA, per germline (reference sequence). Trimming removed 0 bases from V and 7 bases from J, with 13 bases in between. The covered CDR3 bases are TGCAGTGCTAGAGATTTGCGAAGGCGGAATGAG. This gives the protein CSARDLRRRNE. The CDR3, in full, reads CSARDLRRRNEQFF.

Comments on this clone: The read halts 3 residues ahead of the CDR3 end, with the missing end drawn from the germline J gene. The chain couples TRBV5-4 to TRBJ2-2; D is possibly TRBD1 (5 bases). Germline values: CDR1 SGHNT, CDR2 YYREEE (reference sequence). Trimming removed 4 bases at V and 1 base at J, with 11 bases between. CDR3 length equals 15 residues. CDR3 DNA (partial): TGTGCCAGCAGCAGGGGTGATGTGAACACCGGGGAG. This codes for CASSRGDVNTGE. In full, the CDR3 is CASSRGDVNTGELFF.

As for this clone: The read halts 3 residues ahead of the CDR3 end, with the missing end drawn from the germline J gene. The chain is built from TRBV30 and TRBJ1-2; D uncertain. Looked up from germline, CDR1 is GTSNPN and CDR2 is SVGIG (reference sequence). Deletions cut 7 bases from V and 1 base from J, with 7 bases between. This CDR3 region has 11 residues. This CDR3 is CASSDNYGYTF. The part of the CDR3 DNA that was read is TGTGCCTCCTCAGATAACTATGGC.

Comment on this clone: From the germline J gene comes the end of the CDR3, since the read stops 3 residues before it. The rearrangement links TRBV20-1 to TRBJ2-7; TRBD1 is a possible D gene (6 bases). Germline V gives CDR1 DFQATT, CDR2 SNEGSKA (reference sequence). This CDR3 contains 15 residues. Trimming cost V 3 bases and J 3 bases, with 18 bases left between them. The part of the CDR3 DNA that was read is TGCAGTGCTAGTGGGGGCCAGGGCGCGATCTACGAG. As protein: CSASGGQGAIYE. The full CDR3 sequence reads CSASGGQGAIYEQYF.